This TCR beta chain came from a study of T cell responses to AZD1222 COVID-19 vaccine. Profiled with immunoSEQ multiplex PCR; TCRdb holds only in-frame clones, not every one. This sample has 150,000 to 200,000 clones, with 85% to 90% found just once. Per the germline V gene, CDR1 is LNHDA and CDR2 is SQIVND (reference sequence). The CDR3 is made up of 15 amino acids. The V end lost 4 bases, the J end lost 0 bases, and 9 bases lay between the germline ends. The origin of this receptor is an adult in good health. This chain uses TRBV19 with TRBJ2-2; a weak D match, TRBD1 (6 bases). The sequences come from peripheral blood, collected on day 0 of AZD1222 vaccination. In DNA form, the CDR3 reads TGTGCCAGTAGTACCCGGACAGCGAACACCGGGGAGCTGTTTTTT. This gives the protein CASSTRTANTGELFF.